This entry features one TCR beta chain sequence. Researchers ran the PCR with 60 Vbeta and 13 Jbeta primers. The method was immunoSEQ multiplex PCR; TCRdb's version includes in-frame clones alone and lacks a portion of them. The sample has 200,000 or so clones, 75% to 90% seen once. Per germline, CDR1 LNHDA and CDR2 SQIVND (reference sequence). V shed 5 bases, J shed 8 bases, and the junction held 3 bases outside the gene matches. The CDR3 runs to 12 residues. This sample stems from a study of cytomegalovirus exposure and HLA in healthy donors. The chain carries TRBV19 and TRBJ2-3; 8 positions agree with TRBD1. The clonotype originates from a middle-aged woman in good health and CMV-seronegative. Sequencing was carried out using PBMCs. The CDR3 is CASSLRGLTQYF. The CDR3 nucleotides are TGTGCCAGTAGTCTCAGGGGGCTTACGCAGTATTTT.